The rows below give T cell receptor beta chains drawn from one sample of a study of blood T cell repertoires in COVID-19. The data were produced by immunoSEQ multiplex PCR, yet TCRdb's version contains in-frame clones alone and is incomplete. This sample has 250,000 to 400,000 clones, with more than 75% found just once. Material for sequencing was PBMCs or T cells enriched from blood (not recorded which). The receptors shown here come from a man aged 55-75 years who had recovered from COVID-19. Each CDR3 is given with its conserved first and last residue. The D gene is left open where the match is weak. Only part of the rows carry a size: once, few, many, or a class if the clone is expanded.

J,size,D,V,DNA,CDR3
TRBJ1-1,NA,NA,TRBV19,TGTGCCAGTAGTGCCAAGGGGTCCATGAACACTGAAGCTTTCTTT,CASSAKGSMNTEAFF
TRBJ1-5,NA,NA,TRBV6-5,TGTGCCAGCAGTTACTCCCCGGGGATTCAGCCCCAGCATTTT,CASSYSPGIQPQHF
TRBJ1-1,NA,NA,TRBV7-9,TGTGCCAGCAGCTTTGCCCAGGGACATCAAGCTTTCTTT,CASSFAQGHQAFF
TRBJ1-5,many,TRBD1,TRBV5-5,TGTGCCAGCAGCTCGGGACAGGCCAGCAATCAGCCCCAGCATTTT,CASSSGQASNQPQHF
TRBJ1-1,NA,TRBD1,TRBV18,TGTGCCAGCTCACTAGGACAGGCGAACACTGAAGCTTTCTTT,CASSLGQANTEAFF
TRBJ2-5,NA,TRBD1,TRBV7-2,TGTGCCAGCAGCCCGGACAGGGGTGGAGAGACCCAGTACTTC,CASSPDRGGETQYF
TRBJ2-7,once,TRBD2,TRBV7-2,TGTGCCAGCAGCACCAGTCAAGTTAGCGGGAGGGCCTACGAGCAGTACTTC,CASSTSQVSGRAYEQYF
TRBJ2-1,NA,TRBD2,TRBV7-3,TGTGCCAGCAGCTCTTTCGGGGGGTGGCAGTTCTTC,CASSSFGGWQFF
TRBJ2-3,NA,NA,TRBV7-2,TGTGCCAGCAGCTTAGGCGGCCTCCGAAGCACAGATACGCAGTATTTT,CASSLGGLRSTDTQYF
TRBJ1-2,NA,NA,TRBV4-3,TGCGCCAGCAGCCAAGACGGCGGAGCGGTCGGACCCTTCTCTGGCTACACCTTC,CASSQDGGAVGPFSGYTF
TRBJ2-1,NA,TRBD2,TRBV11-2,TGTGCCAGCAGCTTTGCGGGGGATTACAATGAGCAGTTCTTC,CASSFAGDYNEQFF
TRBJ2-1,NA,NA,TRBV19,TGTGCCAGTACGTCCGGGGGTTCCTACAATGAGCAGTTCTTC,CASTSGGSYNEQFF
TRBJ1-5,NA,NA,TRBV7-4,TGTGCCAGCCGGGGGAAGGTCGTCTGCAATCAGCCCCAGCATTTT,CASRGKVVCNQPQHF